The present T cell receptor beta chain was sequenced within a study of blood T cell repertoires in COVID-19 (dated by TCRdb to 2018 to 2021). Regarding the research as a whole: The collaborator samples originated in the United States, Italy and Spain and spanned the acute and convalescent phases of COVID-19. Nearly every sample came with metadata listing a de-identified subject ID, COVID-19 status, age in years and sex. The samples were drawn from two sources: the first 160 participants of the ongoing ImmuneRACE study, and 950 to 1,500 subjects contributed by 6 global collaborators. The repertoires were released in a freely available public database intended as a resource for research on the immune response to SARS-CoV-2. Subjects who had been exposed to COVID-19, were actively infected with it, or had recovered from it provided the deeply sampled blood TCRbeta repertoires that made up the dataset. Where HLA class I and class II types were available, the types were taken from metadata supplied by the sample provider, not from assay-based typing. The prospective study material was composed of cDNA or gDNA derived from T cells, B-cell-depleted T cells, or PBMCs.

This clone was found a few times. Its antigen remains unidentified. Per-base quality was not reported, and no clone a single base away is much larger than it. Reading from cysteine to phenylalanine, the CDR3 counts 12 amino acids. CDR3 DNA is the only sequence kept; it has 36 bases, read in frame from the first base. V sheds 6 bases and J sheds 6 bases, leaving 12 bases between their ends. CDR1 and CDR2, per the germline V gene, are MNHEY and SVGAGI. Whole blood was collected in K2EDTA tubes by collaborating institutions according to the institutions' own protocols. Collaborator samples were shipped for TCRbeta analysis as frozen whole blood, isolated PBMCs, or DNA extracted from either sample type. TCRbeta CDR3 regions were amplified from genomic DNA by means of the immunoSEQ Assay, a bias-controlled multiplex PCR. Regarding the original processing steps: Within the assay, amplification of reference gene primers was used to estimate how many nucleated cells each sample contained. Sequence reads were collapsed and filtered to measure the absolute abundance of every unique TCRbeta CDR3 rearrangement. For each sample, productive Simpson clonality was calculated by taking the square root of Simpson's diversity index across productive rearrangements. As stored in TCRdb, this immuneACCESS dataset retains in-frame rearrangements with V and J assigned. A fraction of the clones does not appear; measured against another copy, unresolved V genes explain less than half of the discrepancy, and the remainder lacks a known reason. Clonal size and the V and J genes are those of that table, whereas D and trimming came from the DNA. Here the sample has 80,000 or so clones; 82% occur a single time. Less than 8.5% of the sample is in the top ten clones.

The research as a whole found: The amount of clinical and demographic metadata varied by source and participant and was provided uncurated.

This receptor was identified in a human donor in a cohort sampled during active COVID-19. Material for sequencing was peripheral blood. The chain couples TRBV6-5 to TRBJ2-7; the D gene remains uncertain. The CDR3 reads as follows: CASSRRNSEQYF. The DNA reads TGTGCCAGCAGCCGAAGGAACAGCGAGCAGTACTTC.